This T cell receptor (beta chain) was sequenced during a study of graft-versus-host responses after intestinal transplantation. Libraries were prepared by immunoSEQ multiplex PCR; TCRdb keeps only in-frame clonotypes and omits some of them. Among around 70,000 clones listed, 80% to 90% were seen once. Of note for this clone: Its antigen is still unknown.

Sequenced here: unstimulated CD8+ T cells sorted from spleen or lymph node cells, sampled before intestinal transplant. This clonotype was obtained from a human donor who received an intestinal transplant.

CDR3 sequence: CASSLYRGQTEAFF. The CDR3 region has the DNA TGTGCCAGCAGTTTATATAGGGGGCAAACTGAAGCTTTCTTT. The genes are TRBV27 and TRBJ1-1; the match to TRBD1 covers 7 bases. The germline gives CDR1 MNHEY, CDR2 SMNVEV (reference sequence). This CDR3 is 14 amino acids long. V gave up 1 base and J gave up 5 bases; unmatched junction bases: 4.